The 23 T cell receptor beta chains below all came from one sample that was sequenced in a study of blood T cell repertoires in COVID-19. Sequencing was performed with immunoSEQ multiplex PCR; in TCRdb, only in-frame clones are kept and a portion is missing. The data show 250,000 or so clones, 86% seen once. The source material was peripheral blood. The receptors come from a young man with active or convalescent COVID-19.

The chain couples TRBV6-1 to TRBJ2-1, with 7 nucleotides matching TRBD1. The V segment lost 0 bases and the J segment 15 bases; nucleotides outside the gene matches: 5. Germline CDR1 is MNHNS and CDR2 is SASEGT. This CDR3 region has 12 residues. CDR3 residues: CASSEARDSPFF. The CDR3 DNA reads TGTGCCAGCAGTGAAGCTCGGGACAGCCCGTTCTTC.

This clone was observed a handful of times. The rearrangement joins TRBV5-1 to TRBJ2-1; TRBD2 matches 9 bases. J gave up 5 bases and V 6 bases, and 12 bases lay outside the gene matches. The CDR3 extends over 16 amino acids. Germline values: CDR1 SGHRS, CDR2 YFSETQ. The CDR3 loop reads CASTLVGGGGNNEQFF. CDR3 DNA sequence: TGCGCCAGCACCCTCGTGGGCGGGGGGGGAAACAATGAGCAGTTCTTC.

The J gene is TRBJ2-3, the V gene TRBV5-1, with 16 bases aligning to TRBD2. Germline assignment: CDR1 SGHRS and CDR2 YFSETQ. There are 18 residues in the CDR3. V lost 4 bases, J lost 1 base, and 6 bases stayed unmatched. CDR3 in DNA: TGCGCCAGCAGCCTCCCGGGACTAGCGGGGGGGGGCACAGATACGCAGTATTTT. This encodes CASSLPGLAGGGTDTQYF.

This clone was detected a few times. The chain uses TRBV5-1 and TRBJ2-2, with no clear D. The CDR3 spans 17 residues. CDR1 and CDR2 from the germline V gene are SGHRS and YFSETQ. Trimming removed 0 bases at V and 0 bases at J, with 12 bases between. The CDR3 loop reads CASSLVGPSANTGELFF. CDR3 in DNA: TGCGCCAGCAGCTTGGTTGGCCCTTCCGCGAACACCGGGGAGCTGTTTTTT.

The chain recombines TRBV4-2 with TRBJ1-3; TRBD1 matches at 8 bases. Losses at the gene ends were 3 bases for V and 0 bases for J; bases not matched to a gene: 4. CDR1 is LGHNA and CDR2 is YNFKEQ in the germline V gene. The CDR3 runs to 16 residues. CDR3: CASSQTGADSGNTIYF. CDR3 in DNA: TGTGCCAGCAGCCAGACAGGGGCCGACTCTGGAAACACCATATATTTT.

The chain uses TRBV18 and TRBJ1-1; D might be TRBD1 (6 bases). Germline V lookup: CDR1 KGHSH, CDR2 LQKENI. V dropped 3 bases and J dropped 7 bases, with 18 bases sitting between them. The CDR3 runs to 15 residues. The CDR3 DNA follows: TGTGCCAGCTCACCGAGAGGCCGGACAGATATTGAAGCTTTCTTT. Translating gives CASSPRGRTDIEAFF.

This clone has a single count. The CDR3 protein is CASSADFLRGTGELFF. The CDR3 DNA sequence: TGTGCCAGCTCAGCGGACTTTCTCAGGGGGACCGGGGAGCTGTTTTTT. This chain uses TRBV18 with TRBJ2-2; 7 nucleotides line up with TRBD1. This CDR3 is built from 16 residues. Germline loops: CDR1 KGHSH, CDR2 LQKENI. Trimming took 5 bases from V and 5 from J; bases not matched to a gene: 11.

The chain has TRBV13 and TRBJ2-5; D gene uncertain. Germline values: CDR1 PRHDT, CDR2 FYEKMQ (reference sequence). This CDR3 is built from 13 residues. Trimming left V 5 bases short and J 4 bases short, with 11 bases between. The CDR3 DNA sequence: TGTGCCAGCAGCCCGGGTGGCGGAGAGACCCAGTACTTC. Translating gives CASSPGGGETQYF.

The CDR3 spells CASSPGQAWSTDTQYF. Here the CDR3 DNA reads TGTGCCAGTAGCCCAGGACAGGCTTGGAGCACAGATACGCAGTATTTT. The rearrangement uses TRBV19 and TRBJ2-3; 7 bases are a match to TRBD1. V was clipped by 6 bases and J by 0 bases; unmatched bases: 9. The CDR3 covers 16 residues. Germline V gene data show CDR1 as LNHDA and CDR2 as SQIVND (reference sequence).

The chain links TRBV7-9 to TRBJ1-1; D possibly corresponds to TRBD1 (6 bases). V was clipped by 4 bases and J by 0 bases, with 12 bases between them. Germline V gene sequence: CDR1 SEHNR, CDR2 FQNEAQ (reference sequence). The CDR3 covers 15 residues. DNA for the CDR3: TGTGCCAGCAGCTCCCGGACAGCATTGAACACTGAAGCTTTCTTT. It yields the protein CASSSRTALNTEAFF.

The rearrangement joins TRBV19 to TRBJ1-2; no reliable D call. V gave up 3 bases and J gave up 1 base, with 12 bases separating them. The CDR3 contains 15 residues. Looked up from germline, CDR1 is LNHDA and CDR2 is SQIVND (reference sequence). The CDR3 loop is CASSISRDYNYGYTF. As DNA, the CDR3 is TGTGCCAGTAGTATCTCACGGGATTATAACTATGGCTACACCTTC.

The V and J genes are TRBV25-1 and TRBJ1-2, with TRBD1 matching 9 bases. The CDR3 is 15 residues long. The trim removed 4 bases at V and 6 bases at J, leaving 9 bases unmatched. Germline CDR1 and CDR2: MGHDK and SYGVNS. The CDR3 region has the DNA TGTGCCAGCAGTGTCACAGGGGGCGGGTTCCATGGCTACACCTTC. This encodes CASSVTGGGFHGYTF.

This clone was seen just once. The genes are TRBV2 and TRBJ2-1, with D perhaps matching TRBD2 (6 bases). This CDR3 spans 16 amino acids. The V end was cut by 2 bases, the J end by 0 bases, with 11 bases between. Germline V gene data show CDR1 as SNHLY and CDR2 as FYNNEI. DNA of the CDR3: TGTGCCAGCAGTGAAAGGGTGGGGGGCTCCTACAATGAGCAGTTCTTC. Protein product: CASSERVGGSYNEQFF.

The chain employs TRBV7-9 and TRBJ1-1, with D possibly being TRBD1 (6 bases). V was pared by 3 bases and J by 0 bases, with 14 bases between. The germline gives CDR1 SEHNR, CDR2 FQNEAQ (reference sequence). CDR3 length: 16 residues. The CDR3 protein is CASSLQGGQMNTEAFF. DNA for the CDR3: TGTGCCAGCAGCTTGCAAGGAGGACAGATGAACACTGAAGCTTTCTTT.

The chain couples TRBV5-4 to TRBJ2-5; a possible D gene is TRBD2 (6 bases). CDR3 length: 14 amino acids. Germline V gives CDR1 SGHNT, CDR2 YYREEE (reference sequence). V gave up 4 bases and J gave up 5 bases, with 15 bases separating them. For the CDR3, the DNA is TGTGCCAGCAGCCAACGACTAGGGTCGGAGACCCAGTACTTC. The encoded protein is CASSQRLGSETQYF.

In DNA, the CDR3 is TGTGCCAGCGGAAATACTAGGAGCGGCTACACCTTC. It translates to CASGNTRSGYTF. The rearrangement uses TRBV25-1 and TRBJ1-2; D call uncertain. The CDR3 has 12 amino acids. V was cut by 8 bases and J by 8 bases, with 15 bases left in between. CDR1 is MGHDK and CDR2 is SYGVNS in the germline V gene.

This clone was found once. The chain couples TRBV3-1 (or the pseudogene TRBV3-2) to TRBJ1-2, with TRBD1 identical over 8 bases. This CDR3 spans 15 amino acids. In germline, CDR1 is LGHDT, CDR2 YNNKEL (reference sequence). V shed 4 bases and J 1 base; nucleotides not matched to a gene: 5. The CDR3 nucleotides are TGTGCCAGCAGCCCACAGGGGGATTTTAACTATGGCTACACCTTC. It codes for CASSPQGDFNYGYTF.

This chain links TRBV7-7 with TRBJ2-1, with TRBD1 matching 7 bases. CDR3 length: 13 amino acids. CDR1 is SSHAT, CDR2 FNYEAQ, per germline (reference sequence). With V trimmed by 5 bases and J by 6 bases, 4 bases remained unmatched. This CDR3 is CASSPGTANEQFF. CDR3 coding DNA: TGTGCCAGCAGCCCCGGGACAGCCAATGAGCAGTTCTTC. The full variable domain, in which reference TRBV7-7 and TRBJ2-1 provide the parts outside the CDR3, is GAGVSQSPRYKVTKRGQDVTLRCDPISSHATLYWYQQALGQGPEFLTYFNYEAQPDKSGLPSDRFSAERPEGSISTLTIQRTEQRDSAMYRCASSPGTANEQFFGPGTRLTVL.

V and J are TRBV3-1 (or the pseudogene TRBV3-2) and TRBJ2-1; TRBD2 matches at 7 bases. The CDR3 has 14 residues. Trimming took 4 bases from V and 8 from J; bases not matched to a gene: 8. Germline CDR1 is LGHDT and CDR2 is YNNKEL (reference sequence). CDR3: CASSRTRMGDEQFF. As DNA, the CDR3 is TGTGCCAGCAGCCGGACTAGGATGGGCGATGAGCAGTTCTTC.

This clone occurred once. V is TRBV15 and J is TRBJ1-5, with D possibly matching TRBD1 (5 bases). CDR1 is LNHNV and CDR2 is YYDKDF in the germline V gene (reference sequence). CDR3 length equals 14 residues. Trimming removed 5 bases from V and 6 bases from J, with 14 bases in between. The CDR3 region is CATSFSQGSQPQHF. The CDR3 DNA reads as TGTGCCACCAGCTTCTCCCAGGGCAGTCAGCCCCAGCATTTT. The full variable domain, in which reference TRBV15 and TRBJ1-5 provide the parts outside the CDR3, is DAMVIQNPRYQVTQFGKPVTLSCSQTLNHNVMYWYQQKSSQAPKLLFHYYDKDFNNEADTPDNFQSRRPNTSFCFLDIRSPGLGDTAMYLCATSFSQGSQPQHFGDGTRLSIL.

V is TRBV29-1 and J is TRBJ1-1; no reliable D call. CDR1 is SQVTM, CDR2 ANQGSEA, per germline. Trimming removed 0 bases at V and 8 bases at J, with 7 bases between. This CDR3 has 11 amino acids. The CDR3 region has the DNA TGCAGCGTTGAAGATCCGGGGGAAGCTTTCTTT. Translation gives CSVEDPGEAFF. Based on the CDR3 plus reference TRBV29-1 and TRBJ1-1, the full variable domain is SAVISQKPSRDICQRGTSLTIQCQVDSQVTMMFWYRQQPGQSLTLIATANQGSEATYESGFVIDKFPISRPNLTFSTLTVSNMSPEDSSIYLCSVEDPGEAFFGQGTRLTVV.

This clone was detected only once. The genes are TRBV3-1 (or the pseudogene TRBV3-2) and TRBJ1-1; TRBD1 matches 12 bases. V shed 2 bases and J 1 base; nucleotides not matched to a gene: 5. Germline values: CDR1 LGHDT, CDR2 YNNKEL (reference sequence). The CDR3 length is 17 residues. The DNA of the CDR3 is TGTGCCAGCAGCCAACCGGGACAGGGGGCACCGAACACTGAAGCTTTCTTT. It yields the protein CASSQPGQGAPNTEAFF.

The CDR3 loop is CASSTGWDTEAFF. CDR3 nucleotides: TGTGCCAGCTCGACGGGGTGGGACACTGAAGCTTTCTTT. The chain joins TRBV5-6 to TRBJ1-1; D unclear. The V end was cut by 7 bases, the J end by 3 bases, with 13 bases between. The CDR3 is made up of 13 amino acids. CDR1 and CDR2 from the germline V gene are SGHDT and YYEEEE.